This T cell receptor (beta chain) is drawn from a study of regulatory T cells in long-lasting Graves disease. Germline CDR1 reads SGHKS; CDR2 reads YYEKEE (reference sequence). CDR3 length: 17 residues. V trimming: 4 bases; J trimming: 6 bases; junction bases outside the gene matches: 13. Assembly of TCR beta libraries relied on iRepertoire HTBI primers together with Arm-PCR of CDR3 regions. TCRdb reprocessed the multiplex PCR reads via MiXCR and lists one record per CDR3 protein. The table includes some 490,000 distinct CDR3 sequences, 12% detected once. Time point here: newly diagnosed GD, antithyroid drugs for less than 3 months. PBMCs were the source of the RNA used for TCR sequencing. Guidelines of the American Thyroid Association were used to diagnose Graves' disease. These data were also filed under a second study, of T cells in Graves' hyperthyroidism and ophthalmopathy. As that report states: Diagnoses were established using clinical symptoms, serum thyroxine and TRAb, thyroid ultrasound and orbital computed tomography. HTBI primers were used for first-round RT-PCR of the TCR CDR3.

This material consisted of peripheral blood mononuclear cells (PBMCs), taken at new diagnosis, from a patient treated with antithyroid drugs. This TCR derives from a woman younger than 45 with Graves disease. The rearrangement uses TRBV5-5 and TRBJ1-5; TRBD1 aligns across 10 bases. The CDR3 loop is CASSPSVTGGRRQPQHF. For the CDR3, the DNA is TGTGCCAGCAGCCCTAGCGTGACAGGGGGCCGACGTCAGCCCCAGCATTTT.